The next 8 T cell receptor beta chains were all read from a single sample in a study of neurological immune-mediated disorders. TCRdb recomputed calls from the 5' RACE reads with MiXCR, one row per CDR3 protein. The table shows tens of thousands of distinct CDR3 sequences, with roughly 13% occurring only once. The specimen was PBMCs. The receptors originated from a woman aged 55-70 years with HTLV-1-associated myelopathy (HAM/TSP).

The sample holds many counts of this clonotype. The rearrangement joins TRBV5-1 to TRBJ2-1; 7 bases are shared with TRBD1. J gave up 6 bases and V 0 bases, and 9 bases lay outside the gene matches. Per germline, CDR1 SGHRS and CDR2 YFSETQ. This CDR3 is built from 16 residues. Here the CDR3 reads CASSLGDSPSSNEQFF. In nucleotides, the CDR3 is TGCGCCAGCAGCTTGGGGGACAGCCCCTCTTCCAATGAGCAGTTCTTC.

This clonotype was observed at least ten times. The chain uses TRBV20-1 and TRBJ1-1; 11 bases map to TRBD1. Germline CDR1 and CDR2: DFQATT and SNEGSKA (reference sequence). V lost 3 bases to trimming and J lost 0 bases; unmatched junction nucleotides: 3. The CDR3 contains 15 residues. In DNA, the CDR3 is TGCAGTGCTAGCGGGACAGGGGGTTTGAACACTGAAGCTTTCTTT. Translating gives CSASGTGGLNTEAFF.

This clonotype was seen many times. The chain carries TRBV5-1 and TRBJ1-1; 7 bases line up with TRBD1. This CDR3 comprises 15 residues. J lost 4 bases, V lost 2 bases, and 8 bases had no gene match. CDR1 is SGHRS, CDR2 YFSETQ, per germline. The CDR3 protein is CASSLTGEVGTEAFF. The DNA for the CDR3 is TGCGCCAGCAGCTTAACAGGGGAAGTGGGCACTGAAGCTTTCTTT. Full variable domain (outside the CDR3, taken from reference TRBV5-1 and TRBJ1-1): KAGVTQTPRYLIKTRGQQVTLSCSPISGHRSVSWYQQTPGQGLQFLFEYFSETQRNKGNFPGRFSGRQFSNSRSEMNVSTLELGDSALYLCASSLTGEVGTEAFFGQGTRLTVV.

This clonotype was recorded many times. The chain combines TRBV18 with TRBJ1-5, with unresolved D. Trimming pared 3 bases from V and 1 base from J, leaving 7 bases between. Germline CDR1 reads KGHSH; CDR2 reads LQKENI. This CDR3 region has 14 residues. CDR3 sequence reads: CASSPGLSNQPQHF. CDR3 nucleotides: TGTGCCAGCTCACCGGGTCTGAGCAATCAGCCCCAGCATTTT.

This clonotype was seen repeatedly, ten times or more. The genes are TRBV10-3 and TRBJ2-7; tentative D call: TRBD1 (6 bases). The V end was cut by 8 bases, the J end by 0 bases, with 17 bases between. Germline V gene data show CDR1 as ENHRY and CDR2 as SYGVKD. The CDR3 is 15 amino acids. The DNA of the CDR3 is TGTGCCATCTCGTTACAGGGCACTCTCTCCTACGAGCAGTACTTC. Its protein is CAISLQGTLSYEQYF.

There are many counts of this clonotype. V is TRBV20-1 and J is TRBJ1-1; no firm D call. Trimming stripped 1 base from V and 11 bases from J, with 17 bases between. This CDR3 spans 13 amino acids. Germline V gene data show CDR1 as DFQATT and CDR2 as SNEGSKA (reference sequence). CDR3 region: CSARGRARDEAFF. The CDR3 DNA follows: TGCAGTGCTAGAGGACGAGCCCGAGACGAGGCTTTCTTT.

This clonotype was counted at least ten times. The chain links TRBV7-9 to TRBJ1-4; D might be TRBD1 (6 bases). Deletions cut 6 bases from V and 5 bases from J, with 16 bases between. Germline V gene sequence: CDR1 SEHNR, CDR2 FQNEAQ (reference sequence). The CDR3 covers 15 residues. CDR3 coding DNA: TGTGCCAGCAGTATGACAGGATTCGGGAATGAAAAACTGTTTTTT. Amino acid sequence: CASSMTGFGNEKLFF.

This clonotype was seen repeatedly, ten times or more. This chain joins TRBV5-6 and TRBJ2-5, with 12 bases aligning to TRBD2. V lost 1 base, J lost 5 bases, and 0 bases stayed unmatched. The length of the CDR3 is 14 residues. CDR1 and CDR2 (germline): SGHDT, YYEEEE. The DNA of the CDR3 is TGTGCCAGCAGCTTGCTAGCGGGAGGGGAGACCCAGTACTTC. It encodes CASSLLAGGETQYF.